This T cell receptor (beta chain) was recovered during a study of human T cells and chemical hapten exposure. Germline assignment: CDR1 SGHVS and CDR2 FNYEAQ. Trimming cost V 5 bases and J 6 bases; bases outside gene matches: 15. The CDR3 contains 17 residues. TCRdb re-called the RACE reads with MiXCR, one entry per CDR3 protein. Of under 300,000 distinct CDR3 sequences in the sample, about 8.6% are singletons; the top ten hold 2.3%. Sample time point: pre-sensitization, week 0. The treatment was: therapeutic diphenylcyclopropenone sensitization with weekly scalp DPC. The gene calls are TRBV7-6 and TRBJ2-3; 9 bases fit TRBD2. The material was whole blood, obtained in connection with sensitization to the hapten diphenylcyclopropenone (DPC). This TCR was sampled from a woman in her thirties or forties with alopecia areata. Some clones in this sample may be carry-over from other donors' samples. CDR3 amino acids: CASSPIGTSPIADTQYF. CDR3 coding DNA: TGTGCCAGCAGCCCGATCGGGACTAGCCCTATTGCGGATACGCAGTATTTT.